This T cell receptor beta chain stems from a study of cytotoxic CD8 clonotypes in ibrutinib-treated CLL. This clone appeared once. Profiled with immunoSEQ multiplex PCR; TCRdb holds only in-frame clones, not every one. This table holds around 250,000 clones, 70% found once. In germline, CDR1 is GTSNPN, CDR2 SVGIG (reference sequence). V gave up 3 bases and J gave up 4 bases; unmatched junction bases: 7. The CDR3 covers 14 residues. V and J are TRBV30 and TRBJ1-2, with TRBD1 matching 8 bases. The TCR was taken from a human donor with chronic lymphocytic leukemia. The material was PBMCs, obtained after 24 months of ibrutinib treatment. CDR3 DNA: TGTGCCTGGAGGGCCGGGCAGGGGGCCTATGGCTACACCTTC. Protein sequence: CAWRAGQGAYGYTF.